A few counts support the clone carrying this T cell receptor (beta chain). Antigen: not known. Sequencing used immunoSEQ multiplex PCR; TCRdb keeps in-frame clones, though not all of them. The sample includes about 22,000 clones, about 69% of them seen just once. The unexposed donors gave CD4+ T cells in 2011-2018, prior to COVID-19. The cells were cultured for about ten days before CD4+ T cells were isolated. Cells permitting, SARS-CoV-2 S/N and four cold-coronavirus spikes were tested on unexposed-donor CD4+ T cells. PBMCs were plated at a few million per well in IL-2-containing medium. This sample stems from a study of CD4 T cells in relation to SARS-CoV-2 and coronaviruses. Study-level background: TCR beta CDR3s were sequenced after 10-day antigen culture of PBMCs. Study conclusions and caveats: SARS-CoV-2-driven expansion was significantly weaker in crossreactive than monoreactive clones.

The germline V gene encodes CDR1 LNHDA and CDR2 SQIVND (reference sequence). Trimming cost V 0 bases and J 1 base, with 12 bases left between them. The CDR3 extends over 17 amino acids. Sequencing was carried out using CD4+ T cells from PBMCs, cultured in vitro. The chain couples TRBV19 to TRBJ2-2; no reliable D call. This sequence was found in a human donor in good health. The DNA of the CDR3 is TGTGCCAGTAGTATAGATCCCGACGGAGTGAACACCGGGGAGCTGTTTTTT. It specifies CASSIDPDGVNTGELFF.